A selection of T cell receptor beta chains follows, all from one sample in a study of cytomegalovirus exposure and HLA in healthy donors. Profiled with immunoSEQ multiplex PCR; TCRdb holds only in-frame clones, not every one. Among roughly 110,000 clones listed, around 69% were seen once. The sequenced sample was PBMCs. The receptors were sampled from a man younger than 35 in good health and CMV-seronegative. The CDR3 runs from the conserved cysteine through the conserved F or W. A D gene is named only where the DNA matches it firmly. Rows give clone size only sometimes, using once, few, many, or a class for an expanded clone.

size	V	length	D	J	CDR3
.	TRBV7-7	13	.	TRBJ1-2	CASNPLEGRGYTF
few	TRBV19	13	.	TRBJ1-5	CASMFQANQPQHF
.	TRBV7-2	15	.	TRBJ1-1	CASSLLLRANTEAFF
.	TRBV5-1	16	TRBD1	TRBJ2-1	CASSSRTGGGNGEQFF
.	TRBV5-1	16	.	TRBJ1-1	CASSSTASLGGTEAFF
.	TRBV5-1	16	.	TRBJ1-1	CASSLGGKGMNTEAFF
.	TRBV7-8	14	TRBD1	TRBJ1-1	CASSFDRGAWKAFF
.	TRBV5-1	13	.	TRBJ2-3	CASSLGGADTQYF
.	TRBV2	14	.	TRBJ1-2	CASRPGTSSYGYTF
few	TRBV18	15	TRBD2	TRBJ2-1	CASSPARGGSNEQFF
.	TRBV5-4	14	TRBD1	TRBJ1-4	CASSLTGANEKLFF
.	TRBV9	14	TRBD1	TRBJ2-7	CASSPGTGYYEQYF
few	TRBV16	13	.	TRBJ1-1	CASILLGGTEAFF
.	TRBV2	14	.	TRBJ1-5	CASRRTEGNQPQHF
.	TRBV6-6	13	TRBD1	TRBJ1-2	CASNEAGTGSYTF
.	TRBV5-6	16	TRBD2	TRBJ2-5	CASSFRFRGGQETQYF
.	TRBV7-9	15	.	TRBJ2-1	CASSLRVPFGNEQFF
.	TRBV9	15	TRBD2	TRBJ2-1	CASSGGAGDINEQFF
.	TRBV4-2	15	TRBD1	TRBJ1-2	CASSQDLNRGSGYTF
.	TRBV5-5	14	TRBD1	TRBJ2-5	CASSFRDRQETQYF
.	TRBV25-1	13	.	TRBJ2-5	CASSDWGLETQYF
.	TRBV10-1	19	TRBD2	TRBJ2-6	CASSDRLAGDYSGANVLTF
.	TRBV14	19	TRBD2	TRBJ2-3	CASSQERLAGHPAPDTQYF
.	TRBV6-1	16	TRBD1	.	CASSESGQGLTYEQYF
.	TRBV9	13	.	TRBJ2-5	CASSSGLTQTQYF
.	TRBV19	11	TRBD2	TRBJ2-1	CASSPGLAMFF
.	TRBV11-2	11	.	TRBJ2-7	CASSSSYEQYF
few	TRBV10-3	14	TRBD1	TRBJ1-6	CAIRSGTDNSPLHF
.	TRBV19	15	.	TRBJ2-1	CASSVGGLLINEQFF
once	TRBV6-5	13	TRBD1	TRBJ2-6	CATRTGGANVLTF
.	TRBV9	14	.	TRBJ1-1	CASSVAFVSTEAFF
few	TRBV27	14	.	TRBJ1-1	CASSLGGTGSEAFF